Given below is one T cell receptor beta chain in context. Its antigen is unidentified. Every bit of the isolated RNA underwent reverse transcription, so sequencing read expressed TCRB transcripts. TCRdb's table, derived via immunoSEQ multiplex PCR, lists solely in-frame clones and lacks some. Among about 710,000 clones listed, about an eighth were seen once. Per the germline V gene, CDR1 is SGHDN and CDR2 is FVKESK. The V and J ends lost 9 bases and 5 bases, in that order; junction bases with no gene match: 6. This CDR3 spans 13 amino acids. The sample is drawn from a study of beta chain features in type 1 diabetes. Study observations and caveats: Researchers report that Type 1 diabetes patients had moderately but significantly shorter TCRB CDR3s across all four CD4+ subsets.

The sample consisted of naive CD4+ T cells from blood. The TCR sequence derives from a man aged 18 to 29 with type 1 diabetes. This chain uses TRBV14 with TRBJ1-4; 7 bases align to TRBD1. The CDR3 DNA sequence: TGTGCCAGTGGAAGGGGACAGAATGAAAAACTGTTTTTT. Translating it yields CASGRGQNEKLFF.